One sample yielded the 26 T cell receptor beta chains listed below, sequenced in a study of cytomegalovirus exposure and HLA in healthy donors. Sequencing was performed with immunoSEQ multiplex PCR; in TCRdb, only in-frame clones are kept and a portion is missing. The sample lists under 150,000 clones, just over 90% occurring once. Sample: PBMCs. The source is a young man in good health and CMV-seronegative.

The chain is built from TRBV11-2 and TRBJ1-2; D is possibly TRBD1 (5 bases). The CDR3 has 17 residues. From germline, CDR1 is SGHAT and CDR2 FQNNGV. The germline V and J ends were trimmed by 5 bases and 5 bases, with 24 bases remaining between them. The CDR3 sequence is CASSQGAGSVAGYGYTF. CDR3 coding DNA: TGTGCCAGCAGCCAAGGGGCAGGTTCAGTAGCAGGTTATGGCTACACCTTC.

V is TRBV19 and J is TRBJ2-5; 9 positions match TRBD1. CDR1 and CDR2 (germline): LNHDA, SQIVND (reference sequence). The V and J ends lost 5 bases and 4 bases, in that order; junction bases with no gene match: 8. This CDR3 is 15 amino acids long. The CDR3 loop reads CASSLGTGSGETQYF. CDR3 in DNA: TGTGCCAGTAGTCTCGGGACAGGGTCTGGAGAGACCCAGTACTTC.

The V call is TRBV11-2, the J call TRBJ2-1; 12 bases agree with TRBD2. In germline, CDR1 is SGHAT, CDR2 FQNNGV. Trimming at V came to 5 bases and at J to 5 bases, leaving 4 bases not matched to a gene. This CDR3 has 15 amino acids. Here the CDR3 DNA reads TGTGCCAGCAGCCCCCGACTAGCGGGAGACAATGAGCAGTTCTTC. It specifies CASSPRLAGDNEQFF. Full variable domain (remainder filled in from reference TRBV11-2 and TRBJ2-1): EAGVAQSPRYKIIEKRQSVAFWCNPISGHATLYWYQQILGQGPKLLIQFQNNGVVDDSQLPKDRFSAERLKGVDSTLKIQPAKLEDSAVYLCASSPRLAGDNEQFFGPGTRLTVL.

CDR3 coding DNA: TGTGCCAGCAGTTCCGTGAATGCGGATCAGCCCCAGCATTTT. It codes for CASSSVNADQPQHF. The chain combines TRBV2 with TRBJ1-5; no clear D. CDR3 length: 14 residues. The V end was cut by 5 bases, the J end by 5 bases, with 13 bases between. Per germline, CDR1 SNHLY and CDR2 FYNNEI.

The V and J genes are TRBV27 and TRBJ2-1, with 13 bases lining up with TRBD2. CDR3 length equals 17 residues. Per the germline V gene, CDR1 is MNHEY and CDR2 is SMNVEV (reference sequence). J lost 8 bases, V lost 3 bases, and 10 bases had no gene match. CDR3 in DNA: TGTGCCAGCAGTTTCCACGCGACTAGCGGGAGGTGGGATGAGCAGTTCTTC. Its translation: CASSFHATSGRWDEQFF.

The genes are TRBV2 and TRBJ1-3; TRBD1 aligns across 9 bases. V lost 6 bases to trimming and J lost 2 bases; unmatched junction nucleotides: 11. The germline V gene has CDR1 SNHLY and CDR2 FYNNEI. The CDR3 covers 17 residues. The CDR3 DNA is TGTGCCAGCAGCGGGGACAGGGCTTCGCCGACTGGAAACACCATATATTTT. Its protein product is CASSGDRASPTGNTIYF.

This chain joins TRBV21-1 and TRBJ2-7; the DNA was not compared with TRBD2, the D call given in the table. TRBV21-1 is flagged as a pseudogene. The CDR3 covers 15 residues. The CDR3 here is CASSKDGGHPYEQYV. The CDR3 nucleotides are TGTGCCAGCAGCAAAGATGGCGGCCACCCATACGAGCAGTACGTC.

J is TRBJ1-5 and V is TRBV27, with D possibly matching TRBD1 (5 bases). The germline V gene has CDR1 MNHEY and CDR2 SMNVEV (reference sequence). The length of the CDR3 is 15 residues. V was trimmed by 1 base and J by 9 bases, leaving 16 bases between them. CDR3 amino acids: CASSLYWGGMAPQHF. The CDR3 DNA sequence: TGTGCCAGCAGTTTATATTGGGGGGGTATGGCGCCCCAGCATTTT.

This clone was seen just once. This rearrangement joins TRBV9 to TRBJ1-6, with D perhaps TRBD1 (6 bases). The germline V and J ends were trimmed by 3 bases and 10 bases, with 23 bases remaining between them. The CDR3 runs 17 residues. Per germline, CDR1 SGDLS and CDR2 YYNGEE. Here the CDR3 DNA reads TGTGCCAGCAGCGCCCCGGGCGGGGGGCAGGGGCACTCACCCCTCCACTTT. It encodes CASSAPGGGQGHSPLHF.

This rearrangement joins TRBV27 to TRBJ2-3; D is possibly TRBD1 (5 bases). In germline, CDR1 is MNHEY, CDR2 SMNVEV (reference sequence). The CDR3 length is 16 residues. V lost 6 bases and J lost 1, with 17 bases in between. In DNA form, the CDR3 reads TGTGCCAGCAGAGCCCCCGGCAGGGTAGGCACAGATACGCAGTATTTT. Translation gives CASRAPGRVGTDTQYF.

The CDR3, as DNA: TGTGCCAGCAGCCGGACGGGGGGGGCCGGGGCAGATACGCAGTATTTT. Translated: CASSRTGGAGADTQYF. The chain uses TRBV4-2 and TRBJ2-3; TRBD2 agrees at 8 bases. Germline loops: CDR1 LGHNA, CDR2 YNFKEQ. CDR3 length: 16 residues. V lost 4 bases, J lost 4 bases, and 10 bases stayed unmatched.

This rearrangement joins TRBV5-4 to TRBJ1-1; TRBD1 is a possible D gene (6 bases). CDR1 and CDR2 from the germline V gene are SGHNT and YYREEE (reference sequence). V was cut by 3 bases and J by 4 bases, with 13 bases left in between. The CDR3 is 14 residues long. As DNA, the CDR3 is TGTGCCAGCAGCTCCTCAGGGGTAGGCACTGAAGCTTTCTTT. This codes for CASSSSGVGTEAFF.

The chain carries TRBV10-1 and TRBJ1-3; the D gene is possibly TRBD1 (5 bases). Trimming removed 0 bases from V and 1 base from J, with 10 bases in between. CDR1 and CDR2 (germline): WNHNN, SYGVQD (reference sequence). CDR3 length equals 16 residues. The CDR3 nucleotides read TGCGCCAGCAGTGAGTCGACGGCAGGGTCTGGAAACACCATATATTTT. Translating gives CASSESTAGSGNTIYF.

The chain links TRBV5-6 to TRBJ1-5; no reliable D call. Trimming removed 0 bases at V and 7 bases at J, with 5 bases between. This CDR3 is 12 amino acids long. Germline V gene lookup returns CDR1 SGHDT and CDR2 YYEEEE. This CDR3 is CASSLGAQPQHF. The CDR3 nucleotides are TGTGCCAGCAGCTTGGGGGCCCAGCCCCAGCATTTT.

V is TRBV7-9 and J is TRBJ1-5; a weak D match, TRBD1 (6 bases). CDR1 and CDR2 from the germline V gene are SEHNR and FQNEAQ (reference sequence). V was cut by 5 bases and J by 3 bases, with 14 bases left in between. The CDR3 spans 15 residues. The CDR3 loop reads CASSIGTTFNQPQHF. CDR3 in DNA: TGTGCCAGCAGCATAGGGACAACCTTCAATCAGCCCCAGCATTTT.

The chain recombines TRBV6-7 with TRBJ1-5, with 7 bases matching TRBD1. TRBV6-7 is labeled an ORF, and its function is uncertain. J gave up 0 bases and V 0 bases, and 8 bases lay outside the gene matches. The CDR3 is 18 residues long. CDR3 amino acids: CASSYSGTEEYSNQPQHF. Written as DNA, the CDR3 is TGTGCCAGCAGTTACTCGGGGACAGAGGAATATAGCAATCAGCCCCAGCATTTT.

V gene TRBV5-1 combines with J gene TRBJ2-5, with 9 bases lining up with TRBD2. The V and J ends lost 0 bases and 1 base, in that order; junction bases with no gene match: 4. Per germline, CDR1 SGHRS and CDR2 YFSETQ. The CDR3 runs to 16 residues. Written as DNA, the CDR3 is TGCGCCAGCAGCTTGGCCAGCGGGGGGCTCCAAGAGACCCAGTACTTC. This translates into CASSLASGGLQETQYF. Combining the CDR3 with reference TRBV5-1 and TRBJ2-5 gives the whole variable domain KAGVTQTPRYLIKTRGQQVTLSCSPISGHRSVSWYQQTPGQGLQFLFEYFSETQRNKGNFPGRFSGRQFSNSRSEMNVSTLELGDSALYLCASSLASGGLQETQYFGPGTRLLVL.

This clone was recorded only once. This chain connects TRBV18 to TRBJ2-2; 8 bases line up with TRBD1. Germline V CDR1 and CDR2: KGHSH, LQKENI. This CDR3 contains 15 residues. With 8 bases clipped from V and 4 bases from J, the junction kept 9 bases outside the gene matches. DNA of the CDR3: TGTGCCAGCCACGGGACAGGATATAGCACCGGGGAGCTGTTTTTT. Translation: CASHGTGYSTGELFF.

This chain connects TRBV19 to TRBJ2-1, with a tentative D call TRBD2 (6 bases). V lost 0 bases, J lost 8 bases, and 20 bases lay in between. The CDR3 has 17 amino acids. The germline gives CDR1 LNHDA, CDR2 SQIVND (reference sequence). CDR3 nucleotides: TGTGCCAGTAGTATAGATCCCCAGCGGGCCCGAGGACATGAGCAGTTCTTC. Translation gives CASSIDPQRARGHEQFF. The entire variable domain, with the rest obtained from reference TRBV19 and TRBJ2-1, is as follows: DGGITQSPKYLFRKEGQNVTLSCEQNLNHDAMYWYRQDPGQGLRLIYYSQIVNDFQKGDIAEGYSVSREKKESFPLTVTSAQKNPTAFYLCASSIDPQRARGHEQFFGPGTRLTVL.

This clone occurred once. The V and J genes are TRBV6-6 and TRBJ1-5, with D maybe TRBD1 (6 bases). The CDR3 spans 15 residues. V lost 3 bases and J 11 bases, leaving 20 bases between the germline ends. Per germline, CDR1 MNHNY and CDR2 SVGAGI (reference sequence). CDR3 loop: CASSYRQGILLAQHF. CDR3 nucleotides: TGTGCCAGCAGTTATAGGCAGGGGATTCTTTTGGCCCAGCATTTT.

This clone was recorded only once. J is TRBJ1-1 and V is TRBV7-3, with D maybe TRBD1 (5 bases). The germline CDR1 and CDR2 sequences are SGHTA and FQGTGA. Trimming pared 4 bases from V and 6 bases from J, leaving 12 bases between. This CDR3 spans 13 amino acids. The CDR3 here is CASSSTVLSEAFF. The CDR3 region has the DNA TGTGCCAGCAGCTCGACAGTTCTTTCTGAAGCTTTCTTT. The whole variable domain, remainder taken from reference TRBV7-3 and TRBJ1-1, is GAGVSQTPSNKVTEKGKYVELRCDPISGHTALYWYRQSLGQGPEFLIYFQGTGAADDSGLPNDRFFAVRPEGSVSTLKIQRTERGDSAVYLCASSSTVLSEAFFGQGTRLTVV.

This clone was seen only a few times. The rearrangement joins TRBV5-4 to TRBJ1-1; 7 nucleotides match TRBD1. Looked up from germline, CDR1 is SGHNT and CDR2 is YYREEE (reference sequence). The CDR3 has 14 residues. J was trimmed by 3 bases and V by 4 bases; bases with no gene match: 6. The CDR3 sequence is CASSLGQLYTEAFF. The CDR3 DNA sequence: TGTGCCAGCAGCCTGGGACAGTTATACACTGAAGCTTTCTTT.

The chain has TRBV6-5 and TRBJ2-7, with 8 bases matching TRBD2. The germline CDR1 and CDR2 sequences are MNHEY and SVGAGI. The CDR3 contains 15 residues. Losses at the gene ends were 6 bases for V and 6 bases for J; bases not matched to a gene: 13. The CDR3 sequence: CASSSLSGSGAEQYV. The CDR3 DNA sequence: TGTGCCAGCAGCTCCCTAAGCGGGAGCGGGGCCGAGCAGTACGTC.

This sequence joins TRBV6-4 and TRBJ2-7, with D unresolved. CDR1 and CDR2 from the germline V gene are MRHNA and SNTAGT. Trimming left V 0 bases short and J 3 bases short, with 12 bases between. The CDR3 covers 15 residues. CDR3 nucleotide sequence: TGTGCCAGCAGTGACTCCGAGGTTGGCGGCTACGAGCAGTACGTC. Encoded protein: CASSDSEVGGYEQYV.

This rearrangement joins TRBV6-1 to TRBJ2-1, with D possibly matching TRBD1 (6 bases). V was clipped by 3 bases and J by 2 bases, with 17 bases between them. The CDR3 loop spans 17 amino acids. Germline CDR1 MNHNS, CDR2 SASEGT. Here the CDR3 reads CASSEFRTAKAYNEQFF. The CDR3 bases are TGTGCCAGCAGTGAGTTTCGGACAGCGAAAGCCTACAATGAGCAGTTCTTC.

This chain links TRBV5-4 with TRBJ2-1, with D possibly TRBD2 on 7 matching bases. The CDR3 contains 14 residues. V was cut by 7 bases and J by 7 bases, with 18 bases left in between. CDR1 and CDR2 (germline): SGHNT, YYREEE (reference sequence). The CDR3 sequence is CASSRGALGNEQFF. As DNA, the CDR3 is TGTGCCAGCTCCCGGGGGGCTTTAGGGAATGAGCAGTTCTTC.